The next 20 T cell receptor beta chains were all read from a single sample in a study of blood T cell repertoires in COVID-19. Clones were read by immunoSEQ multiplex PCR, and TCRdb kept only the in-frame ones, dropping some. The sample carries roughly 180,000 clones, about 83% recorded once. Sequencing used PBMCs or T cells enriched from blood (not recorded which). Receptors originate from a woman between 25 and 40 years old who had recovered from COVID-19.

This clone appeared a single time. This chain uses TRBV24-1 with TRBJ2-1, with TRBD2 matching over 10 bases. Germline lookup yields CDR1 KGHDR and CDR2 SFDVKD. The CDR3 runs to 15 residues. V trimming: 5 bases; J trimming: 4 bases; junction bases outside the gene matches: 4. CDR3 sequence: CATSVRTSGYNEQFF. The CDR3 bases are TGTGCCACCAGTGTTAGGACTAGCGGTTACAATGAGCAGTTCTTC.

The V call is TRBV11-2, the J call TRBJ2-1, with 11 bases lining up with TRBD2. Trimming took 2 bases from V and 8 from J; bases not matched to a gene: 5. The CDR3 extends over 15 amino acids. CDR1 SGHAT and CDR2 FQNNGV come from the germline V gene. DNA for the CDR3: TGTGCCAGCAGCTTACTAGCGGGAGGCGGCGATGAGCAGTTCTTC. It specifies CASSLLAGGGDEQFF. The variable domain in full, with the rest retrieved from reference TRBV11-2 and TRBJ2-1, is EAGVAQSPRYKIIEKRQSVAFWCNPISGHATLYWYQQILGQGPKLLIQFQNNGVVDDSQLPKDRFSAERLKGVDSTLKIQPAKLEDSAVYLCASSLLAGGGDEQFFGPGTRLTVL.

This clone was found once. The chain's CDR3 is CASSFLAGPYEQYF. DNA for the CDR3: TGTGCCAGCAGCTTCCTAGCGGGGCCGTACGAGCAGTACTTC. The chain recombines TRBV7-2 with TRBJ2-7; TRBD2 aligns across 9 bases. The CDR3 totals 14 residues. Germline V CDR1 and CDR2: SGHTA, FQGNSA. Trimming at V came to 3 bases and at J to 4 bases, leaving 4 bases not matched to a gene.

The chain uses TRBV11-2 and TRBJ1-6, with D perhaps TRBD1 (5 bases). The V end lost 0 bases, the J end lost 7 bases, and 13 bases lay between the germline ends. This CDR3 spans 16 amino acids. CDR1 is SGHAT and CDR2 is FQNNGV in the germline V gene. The CDR3 sequence: CASSLDRGGTNSPLHF. The CDR3 nucleotides read TGTGCCAGCAGCTTAGATCGGGGGGGGACGAATTCACCCCTCCACTTT.

The chain has TRBV5-6 and TRBJ2-4, with 8 bases aligning to TRBD2. The V and J ends lost 4 bases and 8 bases, in that order; junction bases with no gene match: 11. The CDR3 loop spans 15 amino acids. Germline CDR1 is SGHDT and CDR2 is YYEEEE. The CDR3, as DNA: TGTGCCAGCAGCGAGCGAGGGACGGGAGGGGACATTCAGTACTTC. It encodes CASSERGTGGDIQYF.

This chain joins TRBV9 and TRBJ1-3; 8 bases fit TRBD1. Germline values: CDR1 SGDLS, CDR2 YYNGEE. The J segment lost 1 base and the V segment lost 0 bases, leaving 3 bases of the junction unmatched. The CDR3 loop spans 16 amino acids. The CDR3: CASSVGQGQSGNTIYF. Here the CDR3 DNA reads TGTGCCAGCAGCGTAGGACAGGGGCAGTCTGGAAACACCATATATTTT.

This clone was seen only once. The chain recombines TRBV1 with TRBJ2-1; TRBD2, as called in the table, went unchecked against the DNA. TRBV1 is a pseudogene locus. This CDR3 has 20 residues. DNA for the CDR3: TGCACCATGAGCGCCAGGGGGGTGGTGGGTCAGCGGGAGTATTACAATGAGCAGTTCTTC. Its protein product is CTMSARGVVGQREYYNEQFF.

This chain uses TRBV15 with TRBJ1-2; 11 nucleotides line up with TRBD1. V was pared by 4 bases and J by 8 bases, with 9 bases of the junction left unmatched. CDR3 length equals 15 residues. The V gene's germline CDR1 is LNHNV and CDR2 YYDKDF (reference sequence). The CDR3 coding sequence is TGTGCCACCAGCACCGGACAGGGGGCCCCCTACGGCTACACCTTC. Amino acid sequence: CATSTGQGAPYGYTF. The entire variable domain, with the rest obtained from reference TRBV15 and TRBJ1-2, is as follows: DAMVIQNPRYQVTQFGKPVTLSCSQTLNHNVMYWYQQKSSQAPKLLFHYYDKDFNNEADTPDNFQSRRPNTSFCFLDIRSPGLGDTAMYLCATSTGQGAPYGYTFGSGTRLTVV.

This chain links TRBV11-2 with TRBJ2-7; 8 bases are shared with TRBD2. Unmatched junction bases numbered 4, after V lost 2 bases and J lost 4 bases. Germline V gene data show CDR1 as SGHAT and CDR2 as FQNNGV. This CDR3 has 14 residues. The CDR3 DNA follows: TGTGCCAGCAGCTTACACGGGAGGGATTACGAGCAGTACTTC. This encodes CASSLHGRDYEQYF.

V usage is TRBV7-7 and J usage is TRBJ2-3; 7 bases are a match to TRBD2. The CDR3 is 14 residues long. Germline V lookup: CDR1 SSHAT, CDR2 FNYEAQ (reference sequence). With 5 bases clipped from V and 2 bases from J, the junction kept 4 bases outside the gene matches. The CDR3, as DNA: TGTGCCAGCAGCCGCGGGACTAACACAGATACGCAGTATTTT. Translation: CASSRGTNTDTQYF.

This chain links TRBV28 with TRBJ2-7, with D possibly TRBD1 on 6 matching bases. Germline CDR1 MDHEN, CDR2 SYDVKM. CDR3 length: 16 residues. V was pared by 6 bases and J by 3 bases, with 21 bases between. In nucleotides, the CDR3 is TGTGCCAGCAGGAAACTACAGGGTTCCCTCTACTACGAGCAGTACTTC. It codes for CASRKLQGSLYYEQYF.

CDR3 nucleotides: TGTGCCAGTAGTACCCTAACTTGGTATGGCTACACCTTC. It translates to CASSTLTWYGYTF. This sequence joins TRBV19 and TRBJ1-2; D is ambiguous. V was pared by 4 bases and J by 5 bases, with 11 bases between. The CDR3 has 13 residues. Germline CDR1 is LNHDA and CDR2 is SQIVND (reference sequence).

This sequence joins TRBV15 and TRBJ1-2; D gene unclear. The V gene lost 1 base and the J gene lost 7 bases, with 13 bases spanning the gap. The CDR3 totals 14 residues. Germline assignment: CDR1 LNHNV and CDR2 YYDKDF (reference sequence). The CDR3 loop is CATSRGFGSGGYTF. DNA for the CDR3: TGTGCCACCAGCAGAGGGTTCGGTTCTGGTGGCTACACCTTC.

This clone occurred once. The rearrangement links TRBV7-9 to TRBJ2-7; 8 nucleotides match TRBD2. Germline trimming cut 3 bases from V and 6 bases from J; bases unmatched to any gene: 4. Germline lookup yields CDR1 SEHNR and CDR2 FQNEAQ (reference sequence). The CDR3 is 13 residues long. In nucleotides, the CDR3 is TGTGCCAGCAGCTTTGGCGGGAGGCGCGAGCAGTACTTC. Translation: CASSFGGRREQYF.

This sequence joins TRBV9 and TRBJ2-3; 9 bases fit TRBD1. The CDR3 loop spans 16 amino acids. Germline V gene sequence: CDR1 SGDLS, CDR2 YYNGEE. V dropped 3 bases and J dropped 0; count of bases not matched to a gene: 5. The CDR3 sequence is CASSGGTGPSTDTQYF. CDR3 nucleotide sequence: TGTGCCAGCAGCGGGGGGACAGGGCCTAGCACAGATACGCAGTATTTT.

This chain joins TRBV6-5 and TRBJ1-6; 9 bases are a match to TRBD1. The CDR3 totals 14 residues. V dropped 10 bases and J dropped 6; count of bases not matched to a gene: 7. Per the germline V gene, CDR1 is MNHEY and CDR2 is SVGAGI. This CDR3 is CATTGTGFNSPLHF. CDR3 DNA sequence: TGTGCCACCACCGGGACAGGGTTTAATTCACCCCTCCACTTT.

The V and J genes are TRBV12-3 or TRBV12-4 and TRBJ2-1, with 8 bases matching TRBD1. This CDR3 has 13 amino acids. Germline trimming cut 11 bases from V and 7 bases from J; bases unmatched to any gene: 10. The CDR3 sequence is CAGARQGRNEQFF. The CDR3 coding sequence is TGTGCCGGGGCTAGACAGGGGAGGAATGAGCAGTTCTTC.

This chain joins TRBV28 and TRBJ2-4; 14 nucleotides line up with TRBD2. Trimming cost V 4 bases and J 3 bases; bases outside gene matches: 8. This CDR3 contains 18 residues. Germline V gene sequence: CDR1 MDHEN, CDR2 SYDVKM. CDR3 in DNA: TGTGCCAGCAGTTCCGGGACTAGCGGGAGATGGGGCAAAAACATTCAGTACTTC. Translating gives CASSSGTSGRWGKNIQYF.

This clone occurred a few times. The chain joins TRBV28 to TRBJ2-5, with TRBD2 as a possible D gene (5 bases). V lost 6 bases, J lost 5 bases, and 19 bases lay in between. The germline V gene has CDR1 MDHEN and CDR2 SYDVKM. CDR3 length: 15 residues. As DNA, the CDR3 is TGTGCCAGCAGCCCTCGGGAACTAGTTACCGAGACCCAGTACTTC. Amino acids: CASSPRELVTETQYF.

This chain links TRBV21-1 with TRBJ2-1; the D call of TRBD2 is as the table states it, not checked on the DNA. TRBV21-1 is deemed a pseudogene. The CDR3 loop spans 14 amino acids. CDR3 amino acids: CASSVGRETNEQFF. Here the CDR3 DNA reads TGTGCCAGTTCGGTGGGGCGGGAGACCAATGAGCAGTTCTTC.